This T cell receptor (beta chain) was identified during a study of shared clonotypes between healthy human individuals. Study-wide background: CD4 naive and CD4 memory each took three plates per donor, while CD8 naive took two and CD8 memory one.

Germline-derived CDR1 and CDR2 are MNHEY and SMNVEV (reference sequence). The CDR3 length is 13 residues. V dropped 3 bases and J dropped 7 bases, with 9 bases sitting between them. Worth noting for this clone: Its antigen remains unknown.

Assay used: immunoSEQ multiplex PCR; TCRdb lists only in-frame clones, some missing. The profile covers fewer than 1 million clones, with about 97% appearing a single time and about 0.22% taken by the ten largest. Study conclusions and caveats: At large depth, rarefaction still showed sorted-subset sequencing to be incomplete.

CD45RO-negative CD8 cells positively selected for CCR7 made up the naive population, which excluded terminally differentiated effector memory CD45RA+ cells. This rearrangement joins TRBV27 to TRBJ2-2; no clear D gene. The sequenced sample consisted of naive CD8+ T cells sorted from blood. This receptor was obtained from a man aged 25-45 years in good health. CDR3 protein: CASSFGNFGELFF. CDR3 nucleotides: TGTGCCAGCAGTTTTGGGAACTTCGGGGAGCTGTTTTTT.